Sequencing of this T cell receptor beta chain was carried out in a study of blood T cell repertoires in COVID-19. At the level of the study: The origin of the acute and convalescent COVID-19 samples was the United States, Italy and Spain. The analysed material was cDNA or gDNA that came from T cells, B-cell-depleted T cells, or PBMCs.

The authors' processing: For nucleated cells, counts were estimated from reference gene primer amplification. The table came from immunoSEQ multiplex PCR; TCRdb's copy has only in-frame clones and leaves some out. That table furnishes V, J and clone size, whereas the DNA furnished D and trimming. The sample includes 70,000 or so clones, about 87% of them seen just once. CDR1 is SEHNR and CDR2 is FQNEAQ in the germline V gene (reference sequence). V gave up 3 bases and J gave up 6 bases, with 8 bases separating them. The CDR3 is made up of 12 amino acids. This TCR was recovered from a man aged 50 or older with active COVID-19. The specimen was peripheral blood. The chain employs TRBV7-9 and TRBJ1-1; D remains ambiguous. This chain's CDR3 is CASSLPVAEAFF. The CDR3 region has the DNA TGTGCCAGCAGCTTGCCGGTAGCTGAAGCTTTCTTT.